This T cell receptor beta chain comes out of a study of graft-versus-host responses after intestinal transplantation. Across the whole study: Multivisceral, liver-intestinal, or isolated intestinal transplants were given to recipients. Every one of the recipients received anti-thymocyte globulin induction and afterwards took tacrolimus and steroids for around 3 years. Study conclusions and caveats: Association was observed between peak circulating GvH clone levels and early post-transplant HvG declines. GvH clones were identified in recipient marrow, with some first appearing in ileum or blood.

The germline V gene has CDR1 SGHNT and CDR2 YYREEE (reference sequence). Trimming shortened V by 2 bases and J by 2 bases, and 11 bases separated the two germline ends. The CDR3 length is 15 residues. Turning to this clone: Its antigen remains unidentified.

Method: immunoSEQ multiplex PCR; TCRdb's copy keeps in-frame clones and lacks some. The data show more than 85,000 clones, under 95% seen once. This chain links TRBV5-4 with TRBJ2-4; weak D call: TRBD2 (7 bases). The sequence derives from a human donor who was the organ donor for an intestinal transplant. Specimen: unstimulated CD8+ T cells sorted from spleen or lymph node cells, collected before transplant. The CDR3 here is CASSLGGGTKNIQYF. CDR3 DNA sequence: TGTGCCAGCAGCTTAGGGGGAGGGACCAAAAACATTCAGTACTTC.